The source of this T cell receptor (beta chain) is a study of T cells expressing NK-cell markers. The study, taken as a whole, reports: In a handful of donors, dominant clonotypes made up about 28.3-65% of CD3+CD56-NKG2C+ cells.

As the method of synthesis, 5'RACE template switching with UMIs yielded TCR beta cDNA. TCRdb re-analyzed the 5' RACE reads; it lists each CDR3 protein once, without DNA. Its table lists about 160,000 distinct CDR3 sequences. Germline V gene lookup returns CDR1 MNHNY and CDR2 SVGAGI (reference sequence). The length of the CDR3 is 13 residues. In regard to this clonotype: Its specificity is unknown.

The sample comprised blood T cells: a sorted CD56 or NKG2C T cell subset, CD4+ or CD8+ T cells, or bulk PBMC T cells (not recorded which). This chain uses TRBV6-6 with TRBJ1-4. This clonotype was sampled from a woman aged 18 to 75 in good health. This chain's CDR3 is CASRSTSYEKLFF.